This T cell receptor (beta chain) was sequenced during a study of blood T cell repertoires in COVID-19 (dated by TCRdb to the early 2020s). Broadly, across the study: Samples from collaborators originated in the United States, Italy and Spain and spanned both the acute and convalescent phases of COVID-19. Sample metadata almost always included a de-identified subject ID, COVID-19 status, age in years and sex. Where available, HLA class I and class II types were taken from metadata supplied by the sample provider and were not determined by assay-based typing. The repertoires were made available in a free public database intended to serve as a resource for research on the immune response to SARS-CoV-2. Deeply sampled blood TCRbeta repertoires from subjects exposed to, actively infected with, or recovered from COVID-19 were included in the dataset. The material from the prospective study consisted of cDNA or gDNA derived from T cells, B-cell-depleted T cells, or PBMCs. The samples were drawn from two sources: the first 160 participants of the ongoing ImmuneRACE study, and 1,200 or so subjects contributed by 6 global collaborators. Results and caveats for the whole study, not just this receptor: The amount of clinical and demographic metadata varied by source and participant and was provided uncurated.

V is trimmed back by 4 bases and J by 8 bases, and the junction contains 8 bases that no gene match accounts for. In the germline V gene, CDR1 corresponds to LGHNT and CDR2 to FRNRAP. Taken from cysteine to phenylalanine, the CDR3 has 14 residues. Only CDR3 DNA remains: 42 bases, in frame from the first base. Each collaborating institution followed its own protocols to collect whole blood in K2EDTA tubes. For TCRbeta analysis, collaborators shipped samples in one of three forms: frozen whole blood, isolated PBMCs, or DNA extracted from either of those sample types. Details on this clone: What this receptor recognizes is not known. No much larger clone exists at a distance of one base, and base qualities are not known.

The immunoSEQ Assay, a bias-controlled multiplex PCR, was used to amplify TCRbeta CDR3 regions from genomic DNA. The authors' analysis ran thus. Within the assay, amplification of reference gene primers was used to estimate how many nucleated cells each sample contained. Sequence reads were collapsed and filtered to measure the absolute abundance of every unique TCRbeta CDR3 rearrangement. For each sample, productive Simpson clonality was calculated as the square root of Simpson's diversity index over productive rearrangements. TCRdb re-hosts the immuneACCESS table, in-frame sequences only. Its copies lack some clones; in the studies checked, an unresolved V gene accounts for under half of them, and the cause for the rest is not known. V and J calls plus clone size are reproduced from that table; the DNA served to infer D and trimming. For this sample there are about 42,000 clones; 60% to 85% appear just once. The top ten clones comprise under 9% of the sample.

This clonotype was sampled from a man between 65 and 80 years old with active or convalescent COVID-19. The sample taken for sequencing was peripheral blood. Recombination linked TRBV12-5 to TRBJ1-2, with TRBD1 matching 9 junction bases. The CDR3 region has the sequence CASGSQGALWGYTF. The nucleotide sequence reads TGTGCTAGTGGTTCACAGGGGGCGCTTTGGGGCTACACCTTC. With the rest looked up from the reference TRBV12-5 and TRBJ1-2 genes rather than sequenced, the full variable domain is DARVTQTPRHKVTEMGQEVTMRCQPILGHNTVFWYRQTMMQGLELLAYFRNRAPLDDSGMPKDRFSAEMPDATLATLKIQPSEPRDSAVYFCASGSQGALWGYTFGSGTRLTVV.